The 18 T cell receptor beta chains below come from one sample, sequenced in a study of prognosis after radiotherapy for stage I lung cancer. Amplification of the TCR beta CDR3 (from genomic DNA) was done by two-round multiplex PCR. Primers specific to each TRBV and TRBJ gene were used in first-round PCR. TCRdb redid the calling of the multiplex PCR reads with MiXCR, one entry per CDR3 protein. The sample has about 16,000 distinct CDR3 sequences; under 50% are singletons. The specimen was PBMCs, collected before or after stereotactic body radiation therapy (not recorded which). Receptors originate from a donor aged 50 or older with non-small cell lung cancer.

This clonotype occurred many times. V gene TRBV20-1 combines with J gene TRBJ2-7; 9 bases are shared with TRBD1. The germline V gene encodes CDR1 DFQATT and CDR2 SNEGSKA (reference sequence). This CDR3 comprises 15 residues. V gave up 3 bases and J gave up 5 bases; unmatched junction bases: 11. The CDR3 DNA sequence: TGCAGTGCTAGCATTCGTGGGACAGGGTTTCACGAGCAGTACTTC. This gives the protein CSASIRGTGFHEQYF.

This chain joins TRBV6-1 and TRBJ2-7, with 7 bases fitting TRBD2. The V and J ends lost 4 bases and 0 bases, in that order; junction bases with no gene match: 9. This CDR3 contains 16 residues. Germline V gene lookup returns CDR1 MNHNS and CDR2 SASEGT. CDR3 bases: TGTGCCAGCAGTGGATACCGACTAGCCCTCTCCTACGAGCAGTACTTC. It encodes CASSGYRLALSYEQYF.

This clonotype occurred many times. This sequence joins TRBV4-1 and TRBJ1-2; 7 bases are shared with TRBD1. This CDR3 has 16 amino acids. Germline trimming cut 4 bases from V and 0 bases from J; bases unmatched to any gene: 8. Germline V CDR1 and CDR2: MGHRA, YSYEKL. The CDR3 protein is CASSPLQGQPNYGYTF. CDR3 DNA: TGCGCCAGCAGCCCCCTACAGGGGCAGCCTAACTATGGCTACACCTTC.

This clonotype appeared a few times. The chain is built from TRBV18 and TRBJ2-2, with TRBD2 as a possible D gene (5 bases). The V and J ends lost 3 bases and 7 bases respectively, with 9 bases between them. The V gene's germline CDR1 is KGHSH and CDR2 LQKENI. The CDR3 contains 13 residues. The CDR3 loop is CASSPRTGGELFF. The DNA of the CDR3 is TGTGCCAGCTCACCTCGGACTGGCGGGGAGCTGTTTTTT.

This clonotype is classed as medium-sized. The J gene is TRBJ2-7, the V gene TRBV28; 10 bases line up with TRBD2. V gave up 6 bases and J gave up 5 bases; unmatched junction bases: 7. CDR1 is MDHEN, CDR2 SYDVKM, per germline. CDR3 length equals 14 residues. CDR3 sequence reads: CASRGAGGPHEQYF. The CDR3 bases are TGTGCCAGCAGGGGAGCGGGGGGGCCCCACGAGCAGTACTTC. The whole variable domain, filled in from reference TRBV28 and TRBJ2-7, reads DVKVTQSSRYLVKRTGEKVFLECVQDMDHENMFWYRQDPGLGLRLIYFSYDVKMKEKGDIPEGYSVSREKKERFSLILESASTNQTSMYLCASRGAGGPHEQYFGPGTRLTVT.

This clonotype was seen repeatedly, ten times or more. The chain joins TRBV27 to TRBJ2-7, with 10 bases lining up with TRBD2. Germline lookup yields CDR1 MNHEY and CDR2 SMNVEV (reference sequence). The CDR3 totals 14 residues. The V gene end was trimmed by 2 bases and the J gene end by 3 bases; junction bases not matched to a gene: 1. In DNA form, the CDR3 reads TGTGCCAGCAGTTTAGCTAGCGGGAGCTACGAGCAGTACTTC. It is translated as CASSLASGSYEQYF.

This clonotype was detected a few times. CDR3 in amino acids: CASSESGGSQPQHF. CDR3 DNA: TGTGCCAGCAGTGAATCAGGGGGAAGTCAGCCCCAGCATTTT. V gene TRBV25-1 combines with J gene TRBJ1-5, with 7 bases aligning to TRBD1. J was trimmed by 6 bases and V by 1 base; bases with no gene match: 3. The CDR3 spans 14 residues. The V gene's germline CDR1 is MGHDK and CDR2 SYGVNS. Full variable domain (rest looked up from reference TRBV25-1 and TRBJ1-5): EADIYQTPRYLVIGTGKKITLECSQTMGHDKMYWYQQDPGMELHLIHYSYGVNSTEKGDLSSESTVSRIRTEHFPLTLESARPSHTSQYLCASSESGGSQPQHFGDGTRLSIL.

Regarding this clonotype: The junction does not match germline at one end; this may be a read error. The CDR3 sequence is CASSQTREPPYEQYF. DNA for the CDR3: TGCGCCAGCAGCCAGACACGGGAGCCCCCCTACGAGCAGTACTTT. The chain joins TRBV4-1 to TRBJ2-7, with a possible D match to TRBD2 (6 bases). Germline V gene lookup returns CDR1 MGHRA and CDR2 YSYEKL. This CDR3 spans 15 amino acids.

There are a few counts of this clonotype. With only one base between it and a far larger clone, this is likely a read error. The rearrangement links TRBV6-4 to TRBJ1-3; D remains unclear. Germline assignment: CDR1 MRHNA and CDR2 SNTAGT. V was pared by 7 bases and J by 0 bases, with 13 bases between. This CDR3 contains 15 residues. CDR3 nucleotide sequence: TGTGCCAGCATCAGGTCCGAAGACTCTGGAAACACCATATATTTT. Translated, it gives CASIRSEDSGNTIYF.

This clonotype was detected many times. The rearrangement uses TRBV28 and TRBJ2-5; D ambiguous. Germline CDR1 and CDR2: MDHEN and SYDVKM. V dropped 5 bases and J dropped 5 bases, with 6 bases sitting between them. The CDR3 consists of 11 residues. CDR3 DNA: TGTGCCAGCAGTGTCACGGAGACCCAGTACTTC. Translated, it gives CASSVTETQYF.

This clonotype was detected many times. The chain has TRBV20-1 and TRBJ2-5; D possibly corresponds to TRBD1 (6 bases). The germline V gene encodes CDR1 DFQATT and CDR2 SNEGSKA (reference sequence). The V gene lost 0 bases and the J gene lost 5 bases, with 16 bases spanning the gap. The CDR3 is made up of 15 amino acids. CDR3 protein: CSARDPGRGLETQYF. The CDR3 DNA reads TGCAGTGCTAGAGATCCGGGCAGGGGTCTGGAGACCCAGTACTTC.

This clonotype was detected once. The J gene is TRBJ1-5, the V gene TRBV6-1; D is undetermined. This CDR3 has 14 residues. CDR1 and CDR2 (germline): MNHNS, SASEGT. V lost 6 bases and J 4 bases, leaving 13 bases between the germline ends. In nucleotides, the CDR3 is TGTGCCAGCAGACAATCGCAGAAAAATCAGCCCCAGCATTTT. It specifies CASRQSQKNQPQHF.

Of note for this clonotype: A far larger clone is only one base removed, so a read error is likely. This chain connects TRBV6-8 to TRBJ2-2; D unclear. The CDR3 runs to 13 residues. V was shortened by 11 bases and J by 5 bases, with 15 bases between the two germline ends. The germline CDR1 and CDR2 sequences are MNHGY and SAAAGT. CDR3 protein: CAVTSYTTGELFF. The CDR3 nucleotides read TGTGCCGTCACGTCGTATACGACCGGGGAGCTGTTTTTT.

This clonotype was seen ten or more times. This CDR3 reads CSAHRDPRDEQYF. The CDR3 bases are TGCAGTGCTCACAGGGACCCCAGGGACGAGCAGTACTTC. The rearrangement links TRBV20-1 to TRBJ2-7; the D gene is possibly TRBD1 (6 bases). V was cut by 5 bases and J by 5 bases, with 16 bases left in between. Germline CDR1 DFQATT, CDR2 SNEGSKA (reference sequence). This CDR3 comprises 13 residues.

The sample holds many counts of this clonotype. The chain is built from TRBV5-1 and TRBJ2-7; D is ambiguous. CDR1 is SGHRS and CDR2 is YFSETQ in the germline V gene. CDR3 length: 13 amino acids. V shed 0 bases and J shed 6 bases, with 10 bases lying between them. The DNA for the CDR3 is TGCGCCAGCAGCTTGGGTGGCGCCTCCGAGCAGTACTTC. Translation: CASSLGGASEQYF.

This clonotype was detected many times. The chain combines TRBV7-9 with TRBJ1-5; tentative D call: TRBD1 (5 bases). The CDR3 totals 14 residues. Germline values: CDR1 SEHNR, CDR2 FQNEAQ (reference sequence). V lost 0 bases to trimming and J lost 2 bases, with 5 bases between them. The CDR3 protein is CASSLAGGNQPQHF. The CDR3 DNA follows: TGTGCCAGCAGCTTAGCAGGGGGCAATCAGCCCCAGCATTTT.

This clonotype was seen repeatedly, ten times or more. V usage is TRBV2 and J usage is TRBJ2-7; 7 bases are a match to TRBD2. Per the germline V gene, CDR1 is SNHLY and CDR2 is FYNNEI. With V trimmed by 11 bases and J by 2 bases, 9 bases remained unmatched. There are 13 residues in the CDR3. This chain's CDR3 is CAVTGGLTYEQYF. The DNA for the CDR3 is TGTGCCGTGACGGGAGGTCTGACCTACGAGCAGTACTTC.

This clonotype was seen repeatedly, ten times or more. The chain couples TRBV2 to TRBJ2-1; D may be TRBD2 (6 bases). Looked up from germline, CDR1 is SNHLY and CDR2 is FYNNEI. The CDR3 contains 15 residues. V was clipped by 7 bases and J by 6 bases, with 19 bases between them. DNA for the CDR3: TGTGCCAGCAACCAAGGGGCGGGGAATGCCAATGAGCAGTTCTTC. Protein sequence: CASNQGAGNANEQFF.